The clone carrying this T cell receptor (beta chain) was seen a few times. Looked up from germline, CDR1 is KGHSH and CDR2 is LQKENI. There are 14 residues in the CDR3. V was shortened by 6 bases and J by 0 bases, with 9 bases between the two germline ends. Assay: immunoSEQ multiplex PCR; the TCRdb copy retains only in-frame clones and omits some. The sample lists about 1 million clones; 65% to 80% were seen once. This entry comes from a study of shared clonotypes between healthy human individuals. This sequence joins TRBV18 and TRBJ1-5, with D unresolved. This clonotype originated in a man aged 18 to 29 in good health. Source material: memory CD4+ T cells sorted from blood. Specified subset: CD45RA-negative fraction. CDR3 nucleotide sequence: TGTGCCAGCTCCGGTCTGGATAGCAATCAGCCCCAGCATTTT. Protein sequence: CASSGLDSNQPQHF.